The T cell receptor beta chain described here comes from a study of human T cells and chemical hapten exposure. General study results and limits: While controls formed fewer of them, expanded TCRs formed significantly more large CDR3 similarity clusters.

This clonotype came up a few times. Antigen specificity is unknown. Library construction involved attaching unique molecular identifiers to individual cDNA molecules, which allowed quantitative, reproducible TCR counting. TCRdb ran MiXCR on the RACE reads and lists one entry per CDR3 protein. Of roughly 45,000 distinct CDR3 sequences in the sample, less than 9.5% were seen once. CDR1 is KGHSH, CDR2 LQKENI, per germline. The V and J ends lost 1 base and 4 bases respectively, with 7 bases between them. This CDR3 has 14 amino acids. Time point indicated: patch test 1, 2 weeks after DPC sensitization. Treatment in this sample: therapeutic diphenylcyclopropenone sensitization with weekly scalp DPC.

The chain carries TRBV18 and TRBJ2-2, with D possibly TRBD1 on 5 matching bases. The sequence was collected from a woman in her forties or fifties with alopecia areata. Some clones in this sample may be carry-over from other donors' samples. The sample in question was whole blood, obtained in connection with sensitization to the hapten diphenylcyclopropenone (DPC). The CDR3 sequence: CASSPRGGTGELFF. CDR3 DNA: TGTGCCAGCTCACCACGGGGCGGCACCGGGGAGCTGTTTTTT.